The next 24 T cell receptor beta chains were all read from a single sample in a study of blood T cell repertoires in COVID-19. Sequencing used immunoSEQ multiplex PCR; TCRdb keeps in-frame clones, though not all of them. The table lists some 300,000 clones, over 85% of them singletons, with roughly 10% in the top ten. Sequencing was performed on PBMCs or T cells enriched from blood (not recorded which). All receptors come from a woman in her thirties who had recovered from COVID-19.

The chain combines TRBV6-5 with TRBJ2-5; D may be TRBD1 (5 bases). CDR3 size: 15 residues. V was clipped by 0 bases and J by 0 bases, with 8 bases between them. Germline lookup yields CDR1 MNHEY and CDR2 SVGAGI. Here the CDR3 DNA reads TGTGCCAGCAGTTACTCACCAGGGTACCAAGAGACCCAGTACTTC. It codes for CASSYSPGYQETQYF.

The V call is TRBV11-3, the J call TRBJ2-2, with D possibly being TRBD1 (6 bases). V was cut by 4 bases and J by 7 bases, with 13 bases left in between. This CDR3 comprises 14 residues. Germline V CDR1 and CDR2: SGHNT, YENEEA. This chain's CDR3 is CASSSGDVVGELFF. Here the CDR3 DNA reads TGTGCCAGCAGCTCAGGGGATGTGGTCGGGGAGCTGTTTTTT.

The rearrangement uses TRBV27 and TRBJ2-3; 8 bases align to TRBD1. CDR3 size: 15 residues. The V gene end was trimmed by 5 bases and the J gene end by 4 bases; junction bases not matched to a gene: 8. Germline V CDR1 and CDR2: MNHEY, SMNVEV (reference sequence). The CDR3 sequence: CASSPSSGGPDTQYF. The CDR3 coding sequence is TGTGCCAGCAGTCCCTCCTCAGGGGGCCCAGATACGCAGTATTTT.

In its sample, this clone was seen once. This chain uses TRBV4-3 with TRBJ1-5; 12 bases map to TRBD1. Unmatched junction bases numbered 16, after V lost 0 bases and J lost 16 bases. This CDR3 is 17 amino acids long. Looked up from germline, CDR1 is LGHNA and CDR2 is YSLEER. CDR3 residues: CASSQDHPGTGGGDLHF. The CDR3 DNA sequence: TGCGCCAGCAGCCAAGATCATCCCGGGACAGGGGGCGGCGACCTCCATTTT.

The chain is built from TRBV19 and TRBJ2-1; the D gene is possibly TRBD1 (5 bases). Germline CDR1 reads LNHDA; CDR2 reads SQIVND (reference sequence). The CDR3 contains 16 residues. V was clipped by 5 bases and J by 7 bases, with 21 bases between them. Here the CDR3 reads CASSPSFGRTRNEQFF. CDR3 bases: TGTGCCAGTAGTCCCTCGTTCGGGCGGACAAGGAATGAGCAGTTCTTC. The complete variable domain, with remaining parts taken from reference TRBV19 and TRBJ2-1, reads DGGITQSPKYLFRKEGQNVTLSCEQNLNHDAMYWYRQDPGQGLRLIYYSQIVNDFQKGDIAEGYSVSREKKESFPLTVTSAQKNPTAFYLCASSPSFGRTRNEQFFGPGTRLTVL.

The chain has TRBV5-1 and TRBJ1-6; D is unresolved. The CDR3 consists of 16 residues. Germline CDR1 SGHRS, CDR2 YFSETQ. The V end was cut by 2 bases, the J end by 8 bases, with 17 bases between. This CDR3 reads CASSFLGLRIYSPLHF. In DNA, the CDR3 is TGCGCCAGCAGCTTCCTAGGACTCCGGATTTATTCACCCCTCCACTTT.

The V call is TRBV7-9, the J call TRBJ1-2; TRBD1 might be the D (6 bases). The CDR3 has 15 amino acids. Germline CDR1 reads SEHNR; CDR2 reads FQNEAQ (reference sequence). V was pared by 4 bases and J by 8 bases, with 20 bases between. CDR3 in amino acids: CASSYSTQGSGGYTF. Written as DNA, the CDR3 is TGTGCCAGCAGCTACTCAACACAGGGATCTGGCGGCTACACCTTC.

J is TRBJ1-2 and V is TRBV28; 7 bases match TRBD1. V trimming: 8 bases; J trimming: 5 bases; junction bases outside the gene matches: 8. The CDR3 extends over 13 amino acids. Germline CDR1 and CDR2: MDHEN and SYDVKM. CDR3 in DNA: TGTGCCAGCGTCACAGGGGCTGATTATGGCTACACCTTC. Its translation is CASVTGADYGYTF.

The V gene is TRBV28, the J gene TRBJ2-2; the match to TRBD1 covers 9 bases. The trim removed 2 bases at V and 0 bases at J, leaving 7 bases unmatched. The CDR3 consists of 18 residues. The germline V gene encodes CDR1 MDHEN and CDR2 SYDVKM. The DNA for the CDR3 is TGTGCCAGCAGTTTAAGGGCCGGGACAGGGTCGAACACCGGGGAGCTGTTTTTT. Its protein is CASSLRAGTGSNTGELFF. Combining the CDR3 with reference TRBV28 and TRBJ2-2 gives the whole variable domain DVKVTQSSRYLVKRTGEKVFLECVQDMDHENMFWYRQDPGLGLRLIYFSYDVKMKEKGDIPEGYSVSREKKERFSLILESASTNQTSMYLCASSLRAGTGSNTGELFFGEGSRLTVL.

This chain links TRBV7-3 with TRBJ2-6; TRBD1 is a possible D gene (5 bases). Germline V gives CDR1 SGHTA, CDR2 FQGTGA. V lost 5 bases and J 0 bases, leaving 14 bases between the germline ends. CDR3 length equals 17 residues. The CDR3 reads CASSPERGASGANVLTF. In DNA form, the CDR3 reads TGTGCCAGCAGCCCAGAGCGTGGGGCCTCTGGGGCCAACGTCCTGACTTTC. The full variable domain, in which reference TRBV7-3 and TRBJ2-6 provide the parts outside the CDR3, is GAGVSQTPSNKVTEKGKYVELRCDPISGHTALYWYRQSLGQGPEFLIYFQGTGAADDSGLPNDRFFAVRPEGSVSTLKIQRTERGDSAVYLCASSPERGASGANVLTFGAGSRLTVL.

V is TRBV4-1 and J is TRBJ2-7; tentatively, D is TRBD2 (6 bases). The germline CDR1 and CDR2 sequences are MGHRA and YSYEKL. V lost 4 bases and J 0 bases, leaving 16 bases between the germline ends. The CDR3 length is 16 residues. CDR3 sequence (DNA): TGCGCCAGCAGCCGCACTTGGGGGGATTTCTCCTACGAGCAGTACTTC. It specifies CASSRTWGDFSYEQYF.

The CDR3 loop reads CASSKGDSGLPLFFHRYTF. The CDR3 nucleotides read TGTGCCAGCAGCAAAGGAGATTCAGGCCTACCACTCTTTTTTCATCGCTACACCTTC. The V and J genes are TRBV21-1 and TRBJ1-2; the table's D call, TRBD1, has no DNA check behind it. TRBV21-1 is given as a pseudogene. This CDR3 is 19 amino acids long.

The chain carries TRBV6-2 or TRBV6-3 and TRBJ2-5, with 8 positions matching TRBD1. Germline V CDR1 and CDR2: MNHEY, SVGEGT. J was trimmed by 5 bases and V by 5 bases; bases with no gene match: 16. This CDR3 contains 17 residues. The CDR3 region has the DNA TGTGCCAGCAGTCCCCAAAGACAGGGGACTGGGTGGGAGACCCAGTACTTC. Amino acids: CASSPQRQGTGWETQYF.

This chain links TRBV18 with TRBJ2-7; tentatively, D is TRBD1 (6 bases). V dropped 6 bases and J dropped 0 bases, with 18 bases sitting between them. Germline lookup yields CDR1 KGHSH and CDR2 LQKENI. The CDR3 covers 16 residues. CDR3 sequence: CASSQGPRTVSYEQYF. CDR3 DNA sequence: TGTGCCAGCTCCCAGGGCCCCCGGACAGTCTCCTACGAGCAGTACTTC.

V usage is TRBV18 and J usage is TRBJ1-2; no firm D call. The CDR3 extends over 16 amino acids. Trimming took 0 bases from V and 5 from J, leaving 16 bases between them. CDR1 and CDR2 from the germline V gene are KGHSH and LQKENI. CDR3 nucleotide sequence: TGTGCCAGCTCACCACCTTCTCTCTTAGGAGGGTATGGCTACACCTTC. Its protein is CASSPPSLLGGYGYTF. The whole variable domain, filled in from reference TRBV18 and TRBJ1-2, reads NAGVMQNPRHLVRRRGQEARLRCSPMKGHSHVYWYRQLPEEGLKFMVYLQKENIIDESGMPKERFSAEFPKEGPSILRIQQVVRGDSAAYFCASSPPSLLGGYGYTFGSGTRLTVV.

The chain uses TRBV4-3 and TRBJ2-1, with 9 positions matching TRBD2. The CDR3 length is 17 residues. Trimming at V came to 0 bases and at J to 3 bases, leaving 6 bases not matched to a gene. Germline CDR1 LGHNA, CDR2 YSLEER. The CDR3 region has the DNA TGCGCCAGCAGCCAAGACGCGGCGGGAGGGCTCTACAATGAGCAGTTCTTC. It encodes CASSQDAAGGLYNEQFF.

DNA for the CDR3: TGCGCCAGCAGTGAATGGAACGGAGCGGGAGGGCATTCCCTCCCAGATACGCAGTATTTT. As protein: CASSEWNGAGGHSLPDTQYF. The J gene is TRBJ2-3, the V gene TRBV10-1; 10 nucleotides match TRBD2. Germline V gene sequence: CDR1 WNHNN, CDR2 SYGVQD (reference sequence). The ends lost 3 bases at V and 4 bases at J; junction bases unmatched: 19. The CDR3 covers 20 residues.

The V and J genes are TRBV7-2 and TRBJ2-7, with TRBD2 matching over 10 bases. CDR3 length equals 14 residues. The germline gives CDR1 SGHTA, CDR2 FQGNSA. The junction had 1 base not matched to a gene; V was cut back by 2 bases and J by 3 bases. The CDR3 protein is CASSLTSGNYEQYF. DNA of the CDR3: TGTGCCAGCAGCTTAACTAGCGGGAACTACGAGCAGTACTTC.

This clone appeared a few times. The chain uses TRBV5-8 and TRBJ1-4, with TRBD1 identical over 7 bases. Germline loops: CDR1 SGHTS, CDR2 YDEGEE. V was clipped by 4 bases and J by 0 bases; unmatched bases: 6. The CDR3 is made up of 16 amino acids. CDR3 in DNA: TGTGCCAGCAGCCCGCAGGGGGGAACAACTAATGAAAAACTGTTTTTT. Translating gives CASSPQGGTTNEKLFF.

The rearrangement joins TRBV7-2 to TRBJ1-2; 9 bases are a match to TRBD1. Unmatched junction bases numbered 8, after V lost 2 bases and J lost 4 bases. The CDR3 has 16 amino acids. CDR1 SGHTA and CDR2 FQGNSA come from the germline V gene. The CDR3, as DNA: TGTGCCAGCAGCTTATTAGGGACAGGGAACCCCTATGGCTACACCTTC. The encoded protein is CASSLLGTGNPYGYTF.

The V call is TRBV10-3, the J call TRBJ2-5, with 12 positions matching TRBD1. V lost 5 bases and J lost 4; bases outside the gene matches: 5. CDR3 length: 15 amino acids. Germline V CDR1 and CDR2: ENHRY, SYGVKD. The CDR3 loop reads CAISKGQGAGETQYF. The CDR3 DNA follows: TGTGCCATCAGTAAGGGACAGGGGGCAGGAGAGACCCAGTACTTC.

The chain carries TRBV14 and TRBJ2-6; D is possibly TRBD2 (5 bases). CDR1 SGHDN and CDR2 FVKESK come from the germline V gene. The CDR3 runs 17 residues. Trimming shortened V by 2 bases and J by 0 bases, and 11 bases separated the two germline ends. The CDR3 bases are TGTGCCAGCAGCCAAAGAGGGCTGAACTCTGGGGCCAACGTCCTGACTTTC. As protein: CASSQRGLNSGANVLTF.

The gene calls are TRBV27 and TRBJ1-2; D may be TRBD1 (6 bases). CDR1 is MNHEY and CDR2 is SMNVEV in the germline V gene (reference sequence). V lost 3 bases and J 4 bases, leaving 9 bases between the germline ends. The CDR3 contains 13 residues. The CDR3 coding sequence is TGTGCCAGCAGTTTCGGACAGTTCTATGGCTACACCTTC. It encodes CASSFGQFYGYTF.

The chain combines TRBV6-2 or TRBV6-3 with TRBJ1-4, with D maybe TRBD1 (5 bases). CDR3 length equals 13 residues. Trimming left V 0 bases short and J 10 bases short, with 9 bases between. Germline V lookup: CDR1 MNHEY, CDR2 SVGEGT. CDR3 coding DNA: TGTGCCAGCAGTTACTCAATTGACAGAAAACTGTTTTTT. It translates to CASSYSIDRKLFF.